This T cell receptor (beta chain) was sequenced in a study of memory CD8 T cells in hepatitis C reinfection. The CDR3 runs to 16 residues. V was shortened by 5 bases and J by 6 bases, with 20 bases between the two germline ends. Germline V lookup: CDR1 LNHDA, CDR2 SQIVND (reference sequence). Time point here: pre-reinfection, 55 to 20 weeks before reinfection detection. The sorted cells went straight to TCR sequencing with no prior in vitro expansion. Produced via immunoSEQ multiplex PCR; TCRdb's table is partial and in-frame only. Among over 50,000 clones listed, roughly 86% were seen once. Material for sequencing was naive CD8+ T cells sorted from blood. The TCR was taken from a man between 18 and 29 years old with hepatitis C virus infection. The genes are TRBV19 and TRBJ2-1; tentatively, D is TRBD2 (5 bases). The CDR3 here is CASSPRAPTRGNEQFF. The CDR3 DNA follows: TGTGCCAGTAGTCCCCGTGCCCCCACTAGAGGCAATGAGCAGTTCTTC.